This T cell receptor beta chain emerged from a study of CD8+ T cells in alopecia areata. Findings of the study overall: In scalp samples, resident alphabeta T cells of normal skin are also sequenced. Tofacitinib yielded significantly lower scalp clonality and fewer expanded CD8+ clones among the top 100.

Once RNA had been extracted, it was reverse transcribed into cDNA to act as the sequencing template. Repertoires were generated with immunoSEQ multiplex PCR, while TCRdb's copy carries only in-frame clones and drops some. This table holds about 170,000 clones, 58% found once. The germline V gene has CDR1 ENHRY and CDR2 SYGVKD. There are 14 residues in the CDR3. The V and J ends lost 10 bases and 1 base respectively, with 16 bases between them. Treatment meaning: oral pan-JAK inhibitor, 5-10 mg twice daily. Investigators sorted PBMCs to obtain both CD4+ and CD8+ T cells. As regards this clone: Its antigen is still unknown.

The sequence was obtained from a human donor with alopecia areata. The chain is built from TRBV10-3 and TRBJ1-1, with D perhaps TRBD1 (6 bases). The specimen comprised CD4+ T cells sorted from blood, sampled at approximately week 60, from a patient treated with tofacitinib. CDR3 loop: CATRTRDKNTEAFF. CDR3 nucleotides: TGTGCCACCCGAACCCGGGACAAGAACACTGAAGCTTTCTTT.